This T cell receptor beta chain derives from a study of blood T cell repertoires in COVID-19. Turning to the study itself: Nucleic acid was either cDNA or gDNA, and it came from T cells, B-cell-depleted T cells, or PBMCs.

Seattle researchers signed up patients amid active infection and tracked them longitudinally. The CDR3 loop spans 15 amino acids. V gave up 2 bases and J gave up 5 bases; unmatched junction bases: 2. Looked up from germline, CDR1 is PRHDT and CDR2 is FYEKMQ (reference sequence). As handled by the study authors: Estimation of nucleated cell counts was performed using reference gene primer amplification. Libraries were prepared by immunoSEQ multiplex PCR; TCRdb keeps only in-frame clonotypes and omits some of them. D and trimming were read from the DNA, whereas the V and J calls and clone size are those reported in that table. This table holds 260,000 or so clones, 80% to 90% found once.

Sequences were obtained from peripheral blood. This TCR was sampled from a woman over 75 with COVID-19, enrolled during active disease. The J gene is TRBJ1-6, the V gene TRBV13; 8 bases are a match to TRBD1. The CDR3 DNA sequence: TGTGCCAGCAGCTTACACAGGGGGGATAATTCACCCCTCCACTTT. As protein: CASSLHRGDNSPLHF.